Presented here are 3 T cell receptor beta chains from one specimen sequenced in a study of T cells in Graves' hyperthyroidism and ophthalmopathy. Researchers took RNA transcripts and amplified the TCR beta CDR3 regions from them. HTBI primers were employed in a first-round RT-PCR of the TCR CDR3. MiXCR, run by TCRdb on the multiplex PCR reads, gives a single entry per CDR3 protein. The sample holds about 350,000 distinct CDR3 sequences, roughly 13% seen once. Sequencing input: blood. These receptors originate from a woman aged 35 to 49 with Graves' ophthalmopathy.

The V and J genes are TRBV7-8 and TRBJ2-1, with 7 nucleotides matching TRBD1. Germline assignment: CDR1 SGHVS and CDR2 FQNEAQ. The CDR3 runs to 16 residues. V lost 1 base, J lost 3 bases, and 6 bases stayed unmatched. This CDR3 reads CASSLGGRGYYNEQFF. DNA of the CDR3: TGTGCCAGCAGCTTAGGGGGCAGGGGGTACTACAATGAGCAGTTCTTC. Full variable domain (outside the CDR3, taken from reference TRBV7-8 and TRBJ2-1): GAGVSQSPRYKVAKRGQDVALRCDPISGHVSLFWYQQALGQGPEFLTYFQNEAQLDKSGLPSDRFFAERPEGSVSTLKIQRTQQEDSAVYLCASSLGGRGYYNEQFFGPGTRLTVL.

This clonotype occurred many times. The J gene is TRBJ1-1, the V gene TRBV20-1; no clear D. The germline CDR1 and CDR2 sequences are DFQATT and SNEGSKA (reference sequence). The CDR3 runs to 13 residues. Trimming pared 5 bases from V and 4 bases from J, leaving 14 bases between. The CDR3 loop is CSAPKSRGTEAFF. In DNA, the CDR3 is TGCAGTGCTCCGAAGAGCAGAGGCACTGAAGCTTTCTTT.

This clonotype was detected ten times or more. The chain combines TRBV3-1 with TRBJ2-2; either TRBD1 or TRBD2 may fit D (5 bases each). The CDR3 runs 13 residues. Per germline, CDR1 LGHDT and CDR2 YNNKEL (reference sequence). V was pared by 1 base and J by 5 bases, with 5 bases between. CDR3 bases: TGTGCCAGCAGCCAAGGGGGGACCGGGGAGCTGTTTTTT. Its translation: CASSQGGTGELFF.